This T cell receptor beta chain was captured in a study of human T cells and chemical hapten exposure (dated by TCRdb to the early 2020s). For context, the study as a whole: For sensitization, 2% DPC in acetone was applied to a roughly 2 cm by roughly 2 cm area of upper inner arm skin. Libraries were pooled for sequencing, and variation in per-sample TCR yields was attributed mainly to small differences in library volumes within the pool. The mostly female patient cohort included alopecia areata with under or over 50% scalp involvement, alopecia totalis and alopecia universalis. Some 29 alopecia patients gave blood for TCR sequencing at one to four time points (pre-sensitization, 2, 6 and 24 weeks). Patch testing was done on the upper back using Finn chambers containing 0.01% DPC, and results were scored after 6 days according to International Contact Dermatitis Research Group standards. Blood samples were taken from patients before sensitization (week 0) and then at 2, 6 and about 24 weeks after DPC sensitization. Throughout the approximately 24-week study period, patients were also given weekly therapeutic DPC doses on the scalp. The study tracked peripheral blood TCR repertoire changes in vivo during primary and secondary sensitization to the hapten diphenylcyclopropenone (DPC) in alopecia patients. Overall study results and their limits: Alopecia, a presumed autoimmune disease, was present in all patients, so the immune response of the patients might differ from that of healthy individuals. After repeated subsampling, the strength of the expansion versus patch-test correlation and the threshold at which it became significant changed. Patch test score correlated positively with the number of PT1 expanded TCRs, reaching significance at thresholds 8, 16 and 32 but not at 4. DPC sensitization did not change the number of TCRs with a frequency above 1 in 1000, and there was no evidence of changes in global repertoire structure. Compared with pre-sensitization or healthy control sets, expanded TCRs formed significantly more large CDR3 similarity clusters, which is consistent with antigen-driven responses.

This clonotype appeared many times. There is no known antigen for this receptor. No much larger clone exists at a distance of one base, and base qualities are not known. The time point label of this sample denotes: patch test 1, 2 weeks after DPC sensitization. The meaning of the sample's treatment or condition label: therapeutic diphenylcyclopropenone sensitization with weekly scalp DPC. At each patch-test visit, blood was drawn before the patch test was applied. Eligible patients were aged 18 to 70, diagnosed with alopecia, deemed suitable for DPC therapy, and excluded if pregnant. Total RNA was extracted from unfractionated whole blood collected in Tempus Blood RNA tubes. Libraries came from RACE. The sequencing machine was a NextSeq 500. During library preparation, unique molecular identifiers were attached to individual cDNA molecules so that TCRs could be counted in a quantitative, reproducible way. For every blood RNA sample, sequencing covered both the TCR alpha and TCR beta chains. Processing in the source paper ran as follows. A median of approximately 96,000 TCRs per sample was observed, with a range of roughly 20,000 to 750,000. The Decombinator software suite was used to annotate V, J and CDR3 in the TCR reads. For the PS versus PT1 abundance plots, all samples were subsampled to the same number of TCRs (28,000). TCRs were defined as expanded if absent before sensitization and observed at least eight times at the 2-week time point. The raw public reads went through TCRdb reprocessing: fastp at Q25, MiXCR clone calling, in-frame beta chains kept. One record per CDR3 amino acid sequence lists the most common genes and DNA. None of the V and J calls come from the authors' own analysis; TCRdb made them. This sample comprises some 350,000 distinct CDR3 sequences, about 7% of them detected only once. The top ten clonotypes cover 8.4% of the sample.

The source material was whole blood, sampled in connection with sensitization to the hapten diphenylcyclopropenone (DPC). This receptor was taken from a woman aged 18-30 years with alopecia areata. Some clones in this sample may be carry-over from other donors' samples.

At the DNA level, the sequence is TGCGCCAGCAGCAGCACACAGGGTCAGCCCCAGCATTTT. The translation is CASSSTQGQPQHF. This chain joins TRBV5-1 to TRBJ1-5; TRBD1 might be the D gene, on 6 matching bases. Trimming at the junction amounts to 4 bases on V and 6 bases on J, and the germline ends lie 11 bases apart. From the cysteine up to the phenylalanine, the CDR3 has a length of 13 residues. Just CDR3 DNA is preserved here, 39 bases in frame from base 1. CDR1 and CDR2 are drawn from the germline V gene: SGHRS, YFSETQ. With the rest looked up from the reference TRBV5-1 and TRBJ1-5 genes rather than sequenced, the full variable domain is KAGVTQTPRYLIKTRGQQVTLSCSPISGHRSVSWYQQTPGQGLQFLFEYFSETQRNKGNFPGRFSGRQFSNSRSEMNVSTLELGDSALYLCASSSTQGQPQHFGDGTRLSIL.